A few counts support the clone carrying this T cell receptor beta chain. These data come from a study of cytomegalovirus exposure and HLA in healthy donors. V shed 0 bases, J shed 4 bases, and the junction held 3 bases outside the gene matches. Germline assignment: CDR1 SGDLS and CDR2 YYNGEE. This CDR3 contains 14 residues. The assay was immunoSEQ multiplex PCR, and TCRdb's table has in-frame clones only and misses some. In the table there are approximately 71,000 clones, 94% of which are singletons. Sequencing used PBMCs. This TCR came from a woman younger than 30 in good health and CMV-seronegative. The chain links TRBV9 to TRBJ1-1, with 7 bases that match TRBD1. CDR3 residues: CASSVEGAVTEAFF. The CDR3 bases are TGTGCCAGCAGCGTAGAGGGGGCGGTCACTGAAGCTTTCTTT.